Following are 14 T cell receptor beta chains from one sample sequenced in a study of blood T cell repertoires in COVID-19. Clones were sequenced by immunoSEQ multiplex PCR, and TCRdb holds only the in-frame ones, with some missing. The sample lists 250,000 to 400,000 clones, 85% to 90% occurring once. The sequenced material came from peripheral blood. All receptors derive from a woman in her twenties or thirties with COVID-19, enrolled during active disease.

The chain carries TRBV6-1 and TRBJ1-3; tentative D call: TRBD1 (6 bases). The germline V gene encodes CDR1 MNHNS and CDR2 SASEGT. V shed 2 bases and J shed 3 bases, with 14 bases lying between them. The CDR3 is 16 residues long. CDR3 loop: CASSELPGALGNTIYF. CDR3 DNA: TGTGCCAGCAGTGAACTGCCAGGGGCACTTGGAAACACCATATATTTT.

This clone appeared many times. An end of the junction does not agree with germline; a read error may underlie this. This chain joins TRBV2 and TRBJ1-1; D unclear. This CDR3 comprises 11 residues. Germline values: CDR1 SNHLY, CDR2 FYNNEI. The DNA of the CDR3 is TGTGCCAGCAGTGTCAACAGTGAAGCTTTCTTT. This codes for CASSVNSEAFF.

This clone was counted once. The rearrangement links TRBV30 to TRBJ1-1; D perhaps matches TRBD1 (5 bases). The CDR3 is 14 residues long. V was trimmed by 3 bases and J by 5 bases, leaving 16 bases between them. Germline loops: CDR1 GTSNPN, CDR2 SVGIG (reference sequence). CDR3 sequence: CAWSGSRGYTEAFF. In nucleotides, the CDR3 is TGTGCCTGGAGCGGTTCTAGGGGCTATACTGAAGCTTTCTTT.

V is TRBV28 and J is TRBJ2-1; 8 nucleotides line up with TRBD1. Germline CDR1 MDHEN, CDR2 SYDVKM. The junction had 10 bases not matched to a gene; V was cut back by 4 bases and J by 5 bases. The CDR3 is 16 residues long. The CDR3 coding sequence is TGTGCCAGCAGTTACCCGGACAGGGTCTACCACAATGAGCAGTTCTTC. This encodes CASSYPDRVYHNEQFF.

The chain is built from TRBV28 and TRBJ1-1, with TRBD1 matching over 10 bases. The CDR3 loop spans 15 amino acids. V lost 3 bases to trimming and J lost 4 bases; unmatched junction nucleotides: 5. The germline V gene has CDR1 MDHEN and CDR2 SYDVKM. The CDR3: CASSFGGTGATEAFF. CDR3 in DNA: TGTGCCAGCAGTTTCGGCGGGACAGGGGCCACTGAAGCTTTCTTT.

The chain combines TRBV27 with TRBJ1-1; no clear D gene. Trimming removed 1 base from V and 1 base from J, with 13 bases in between. The CDR3 consists of 16 residues. Germline V gives CDR1 MNHEY, CDR2 SMNVEV (reference sequence). CDR3 sequence reads: CASSLFSGIANTEAFF. The CDR3 DNA is TGTGCCAGCAGTTTATTCTCGGGGATAGCGAACACTGAAGCTTTCTTT.

This rearrangement joins TRBV18 to TRBJ2-3; TRBD1 agrees at 10 bases. Germline V gene data show CDR1 as KGHSH and CDR2 as LQKENI. V lost 3 bases and J lost 2; bases outside the gene matches: 2. This CDR3 is built from 15 residues. CDR3 region: CASSPGTGVTDTQYF. The CDR3 nucleotides read TGTGCCAGCTCACCGGGGACAGGGGTCACAGATACGCAGTATTTT.

The J gene is TRBJ1-2, the V gene TRBV5-4; 8 bases line up with TRBD1. The CDR3 is 16 residues long. CDR1 SGHNT and CDR2 YYREEE come from the germline V gene (reference sequence). Losses at the gene ends were 3 bases for V and 1 base for J; bases not matched to a gene: 8. Here the CDR3 DNA reads TGTGCCAGCAGCTCAGGACAGGGTTCGCTTAACTATGGCTACACCTTC. The encoded protein is CASSSGQGSLNYGYTF.

V gene TRBV6-2 or TRBV6-3 combines with J gene TRBJ2-7; D not resolved. The CDR3 loop spans 13 amino acids. Germline V gene sequence: CDR1 MNHEY, CDR2 SVGEGT. V dropped 2 bases and J dropped 2 bases, with 7 bases sitting between them. CDR3 bases: TGTGCCAGCAGTTACGGCTCGACCTACGAGCAGTACTTC. Its protein is CASSYGSTYEQYF.

In DNA, the CDR3 is TGTGCCAGCAGCCGTAAAGACAGGAACACTGAAGCTTTCTTT. Translated, it gives CASSRKDRNTEAFF. The V call is TRBV7-9, the J call TRBJ1-1; weak D call: TRBD1 (5 bases). Germline CDR1 reads SEHNR; CDR2 reads FQNEAQ (reference sequence). The V end lost 5 bases, the J end lost 1 base, and 11 bases lay between the germline ends. This CDR3 is built from 14 residues.

The V call is TRBV24-1, the J call TRBJ2-1; 7 positions match TRBD2. The CDR3 spans 15 residues. Germline loops: CDR1 KGHDR, CDR2 SFDVKD. V lost 5 bases to trimming and J lost 4 bases; unmatched junction nucleotides: 7. CDR3 nucleotide sequence: TGTGCCACCAGTGCCCCTCTAGCGGAGTACAATGAGCAGTTCTTC. Residues: CATSAPLAEYNEQFF.

The chain has TRBV7-3 and TRBJ2-1; 13 bases match TRBD2. Germline values: CDR1 SGHTA, CDR2 FQGTGA. Trimming took 5 bases from V and 6 from J; bases not matched to a gene: 7. The CDR3 runs 16 residues. CDR3 loop: CASSPGGLAGVNEQFF. CDR3 in DNA: TGTGCCAGCAGCCCAGGAGGACTAGCGGGAGTCAATGAGCAGTTCTTC.

As DNA, the CDR3 is TGTGCCAGCAGCCCCCCCCTCCCCTCAGGGAATGAGCAGTTCTTC. It codes for CASSPPLPSGNEQFF. The chain uses TRBV28 and TRBJ2-1; a weak D match, TRBD1 (5 bases). The V and J ends lost 6 bases and 7 bases respectively, with 19 bases between them. Per the germline V gene, CDR1 is MDHEN and CDR2 is SYDVKM. CDR3 size: 15 residues.

The chain combines TRBV27 with TRBJ2-2, with TRBD2 identical over 10 bases. The length of the CDR3 is 15 residues. Germline CDR1 and CDR2: MNHEY and SMNVEV (reference sequence). V trimming: 8 bases; J trimming: 7 bases; junction bases outside the gene matches: 10. CDR3 amino acids: CASRPAGGPVGELFF. The CDR3 DNA sequence: TGTGCCAGCCGACCAGCGGGAGGGCCGGTCGGGGAGCTGTTTTTT.